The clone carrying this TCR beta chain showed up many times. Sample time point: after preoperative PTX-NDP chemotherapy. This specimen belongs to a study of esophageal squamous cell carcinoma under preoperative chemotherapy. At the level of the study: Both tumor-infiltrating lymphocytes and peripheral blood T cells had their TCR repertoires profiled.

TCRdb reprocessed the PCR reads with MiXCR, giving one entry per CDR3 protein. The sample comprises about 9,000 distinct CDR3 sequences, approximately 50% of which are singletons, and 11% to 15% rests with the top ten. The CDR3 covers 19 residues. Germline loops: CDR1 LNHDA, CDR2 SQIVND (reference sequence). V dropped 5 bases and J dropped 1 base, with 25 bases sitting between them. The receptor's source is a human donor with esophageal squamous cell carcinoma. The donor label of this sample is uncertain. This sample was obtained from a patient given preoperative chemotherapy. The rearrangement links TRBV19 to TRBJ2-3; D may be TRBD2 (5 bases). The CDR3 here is CASSPPGMMMRPRTDTQYF. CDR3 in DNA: TGTGCCAGTAGTCCTCCCGGGATGATGATGCGCCCTCGCACAGATACGCAGTATTTT.